This section outlines one T cell receptor beta chain sequence together with its context. Its antigen is unknown. The sample comes from a study of molecular identifiers for immune sequencing clone quantification. General observations from the study: Barcodes shared by identical TCR molecules could lead to underestimated sizes of highly expanded clones. Clones carrying above 20 RNA copies accounted for over 99% of effector molecules, under 1% in naive cells.

The germline V gene encodes CDR1 MNHEY and CDR2 SVGEGT. This CDR3 region has 14 residues. V was clipped by 1 base and J by 5 bases; unmatched bases: 3. Library preparation followed earlier protocols using designated TCR primers. TCRdb re-derived calls from the PCR reads in MiXCR, one entry per CDR3 protein. The profile shows about half a million distinct CDR3 sequences, about 20% of them singletons. The TCR sequence derives from a human donor in good health. Some libraries in this study had Jurkat cell RNA spiked in. This sequence joins TRBV6-2 or TRBV6-3 and TRBJ2-7, with TRBD1 identical over 9 bases. What was sequenced was naive CD8+ T cells from blood, with Jurkat cell RNA spiked in. This sample's subset: FACS-sorted CD8+CD4-CCR7+CD45RA+ naive T cells. Here the CDR3 DNA reads TGTGCCAGCAGTTACTGGGACAGGGCTCACGAGCAGTACTTC. It specifies CASSYWDRAHEQYF.